The next 15 T cell receptor beta chains were all read from a single sample in a study of shared clonotypes between healthy human individuals. Measured with immunoSEQ multiplex PCR; TCRdb has only the in-frame clones, and not every one. The data hold millions of clones, with roughly 94% observed a single time. Naive CD8 cells, CD45RO-negative and positively selected for CCR7, excluded terminally differentiated effector memory CD45RA+ cells. Sequenced material: naive CD8+ T cells sorted from blood. The receptors here all came from a young man in good health.

Concerning this clone: Different DNA sequences within this sample yield the same CDR3. The V call is TRBV5-1, the J call TRBJ2-7; 7 nucleotides align to TRBD1. J lost 2 bases, V lost 0 bases, and 5 bases had no gene match. The CDR3 runs to 15 residues. Germline loops: CDR1 SGHRS, CDR2 YFSETQ. CDR3 amino acids: CASSLEGGGTYEQYF. CDR3 nucleotides: TGCGCCAGCAGCTTGGAAGGGGGCGGCACCTACGAGCAGTACTTC.

The V and J genes are TRBV4-2 and TRBJ1-3; 10 nucleotides match TRBD1. V lost 4 bases to trimming and J lost 4 bases; unmatched junction nucleotides: 7. The CDR3 covers 16 residues. The germline V gene has CDR1 LGHNA and CDR2 YNFKEQ. In DNA, the CDR3 is TGTGCCAGCAGCCCTCCGGGGACAGGGGTCGGAAACACCATATATTTT. Translated: CASSPPGTGVGNTIYF.

The chain combines TRBV6-1 with TRBJ2-1, with TRBD2 as a possible D gene (7 bases). This CDR3 is 17 amino acids long. V dropped 0 bases and J dropped 2 bases, with 14 bases sitting between them. Germline V CDR1 and CDR2: MNHNS, SASEGT. The CDR3, as DNA: TGTGCCAGCAGTGAAGCGGTCGTCGGGGGGCCCTACAATGAGCAGTTCTTC. It yields the protein CASSEAVVGGPYNEQFF.

DNA of the CDR3: TGTGCCAGCAGGCAAGCCGGGAGCTCCTACGAGCAGTACTTC. It specifies CASRQAGSSYEQYF. The chain links TRBV5-6 to TRBJ2-7; the D gene is possibly TRBD2 (6 bases). In germline, CDR1 is SGHDT, CDR2 YYEEEE. This CDR3 has 14 residues. V lost 5 bases to trimming and J lost 0 bases, with 12 bases between them.

About this clone itself: The sample has other DNA sequences that encode this CDR3 too. This chain connects TRBV27 to TRBJ2-3; D unclear. Trimming stripped 2 bases from V and 4 bases from J, with 4 bases between. The CDR3 covers 12 residues. Per germline, CDR1 MNHEY and CDR2 SMNVEV (reference sequence). The CDR3 DNA follows: TGTGCCAGCAGTTTAAACGCAGATACGCAGTATTTT. Protein product: CASSLNADTQYF.

The V gene is TRBV28, the J gene TRBJ1-6; unclear D gene. Trimming removed 1 base at V and 10 bases at J, with 14 bases between. Germline assignment: CDR1 MDHEN and CDR2 SYDVKM. This CDR3 region has 15 residues. This chain's CDR3 is CASSLFGQSGSPLHF. CDR3 nucleotide sequence: TGTGCCAGCAGTTTATTCGGGCAGAGTGGATCACCCCTCCACTTT. Combining the CDR3 with reference TRBV28 and TRBJ1-6 gives the whole variable domain DVKVTQSSRYLVKRTGEKVFLECVQDMDHENMFWYRQDPGLGLRLIYFSYDVKMKEKGDIPEGYSVSREKKERFSLILESASTNQTSMYLCASSLFGQSGSPLHFGNGTRLTVT.

The V gene is TRBV9, the J gene TRBJ1-6, with TRBD1 matching 9 bases. CDR1 is SGDLS, CDR2 YYNGEE, per germline. The CDR3 has 16 amino acids. J was trimmed by 9 bases and V by 3 bases; bases with no gene match: 10. CDR3 residues: CASSATPGTGSSPLHF. The CDR3 nucleotides read TGTGCCAGCAGCGCCACCCCCGGGACAGGGAGTTCACCCCTCCACTTT.

Points on this clone: This sample includes further DNA sequences coding for the same CDR3. The rearrangement uses TRBV7-6 and TRBJ2-7; a weak D match, TRBD2 (6 bases). The V end lost 3 bases, the J end lost 7 bases, and 13 bases lay between the germline ends. Germline V gene data show CDR1 as SGHVS and CDR2 as FNYEAQ. This CDR3 has 13 amino acids. The CDR3 sequence: CASSLGSAGEQYF. CDR3 coding DNA: TGTGCCAGCAGCTTGGGGTCGGCGGGGGAGCAGTACTTC.

The genes are TRBV5-4 and TRBJ2-7; no firm D call. This CDR3 spans 13 amino acids. Trimming shortened V by 4 bases and J by 5 bases, and 13 bases separated the two germline ends. Germline CDR1 is SGHNT and CDR2 is YYREEE (reference sequence). CDR3: CASSLTFEDEQYF. The CDR3, as DNA: TGTGCCAGCAGCCTGACGTTTGAGGACGAGCAGTACTTC.

The chain recombines TRBV6-1 with TRBJ1-6; a weak D match, TRBD1 (5 bases). V was clipped by 10 bases and J by 6 bases, with 13 bases between them. The germline gives CDR1 MNHNS, CDR2 SASEGT. The CDR3 is 13 residues long. CDR3 DNA sequence: TGTGCCACCCGGGACCGTGTTAATTCACCCCTCCACTTT. Translating gives CATRDRVNSPLHF.

The rearrangement links TRBV6-7 to TRBJ2-3; 16 nucleotides match TRBD2. TRBV6-7 is reported as an ORF; its role is uncertain. J lost 6 bases, V lost 0 bases, and 12 bases had no gene match. The CDR3 covers 20 residues. The CDR3 spells CASSYSGTSGRASTEDTQYF. The CDR3 bases are TGTGCCAGCAGTTACTCCGGGACTAGCGGGAGGGCCAGTACAGAGGATACGCAGTATTTT.

The J gene is TRBJ1-5, the V gene TRBV10-2, with D maybe TRBD1 (5 bases). Trimming cost V 3 bases and J 5 bases, with 11 bases left between them. Germline-derived CDR1 and CDR2 are WSHSY and SAAADI. This CDR3 comprises 14 residues. The CDR3 DNA sequence: TGCGCCAGCAGTGAACCGGGGGGTTATCAGCCCCAGCATTTT. The encoded protein is CASSEPGGYQPQHF.

The chain couples TRBV18 to TRBJ2-1; D is perhaps TRBD2 (6 bases). This CDR3 spans 13 amino acids. In germline, CDR1 is KGHSH, CDR2 LQKENI. Deletions cut 6 bases from V and 8 bases from J, with 14 bases between. The CDR3 spells CASSQPGDYEQFF. The CDR3 DNA sequence: TGTGCCAGCTCCCAGCCCGGGGACTATGAGCAGTTCTTC.

This chain uses TRBV18 with TRBJ2-3, with 14 bases identical to TRBD2. CDR3 length equals 17 residues. From germline, CDR1 is KGHSH and CDR2 LQKENI. The V gene end was trimmed by 0 bases and the J gene end by 2 bases; junction bases not matched to a gene: 1. The DNA for the CDR3 is TGTGCCAGCTCACCACCGGGACTAGCGGGAGACACAGATACGCAGTATTTT. The encoded protein is CASSPPGLAGDTDTQYF.

This clone was detected only once. The rearrangement uses TRBV5-5 and TRBJ2-5, with D perhaps matching TRBD2 (5 bases). Germline V gives CDR1 SGHKS, CDR2 YYEKEE (reference sequence). The CDR3 consists of 17 residues. V was trimmed by 6 bases and J by 2 bases, leaving 23 bases between them. The CDR3 reads CASTLGLLTRKQETQYF. CDR3 in DNA: TGTGCCAGCACCCTTGGACTCCTAACGCGAAAACAAGAGACCCAGTACTTC.